A single sample is the source of the 27 T cell receptor beta chains below, sequenced in a study of T-cell reconstitution after alpha-beta-depleted transplantation in children. It was with unique molecular identifiers that the TCRbeta library was prepared. TCRdb reprocessed the PCR reads via MiXCR and lists one record per CDR3 protein. The data hold fewer than 250,000 distinct CDR3 sequences, with approximately 8% observed a single time. The sample was PBMCs, mostly from graft donor cells, taken 180 days after TCRalphabeta/CD19-depleted stem cell transplant. Receptors were obtained from a male patient younger than 18 who had a stem cell transplant for acute lymphoblastic leukemia, so the T cells may come from the graft donor.

This clonotype was seen many times. The chain employs TRBV5-1 and TRBJ1-2, with D unresolved. Germline loops: CDR1 SGHRS, CDR2 YFSETQ. Trimming left V 0 bases short and J 8 bases short, with 8 bases between. This CDR3 has 12 residues. Here the CDR3 reads CASSLEGLGYTF. The CDR3 region has the DNA TGCGCCAGCAGCTTGGAAGGGTTAGGCTACACCTTC. The entire variable domain, with the rest obtained from reference TRBV5-1 and TRBJ1-2, is as follows: KAGVTQTPRYLIKTRGQQVTLSCSPISGHRSVSWYQQTPGQGLQFLFEYFSETQRNKGNFPGRFSGRQFSNSRSEMNVSTLELGDSALYLCASSLEGLGYTFGSGTRLTVV.

This clonotype has at least ten counts. The V and J genes are TRBV29-1 and TRBJ2-5; maybe TRBD1 (5 bases). This CDR3 has 19 residues. Germline V lookup: CDR1 SQVTM, CDR2 ANQGSEA. V was clipped by 0 bases and J by 0 bases, with 23 bases between them. The CDR3, as DNA: TGCAGCGTTGAAGATAGGACCCTAAGTTGGGGCCCGTACCAAGAGACCCAGTACTTC. This translates into CSVEDRTLSWGPYQETQYF.

This clonotype has ten or more counts. The J gene is TRBJ2-7, the V gene TRBV12-3 or TRBV12-4, with D tentatively TRBD2 (5 bases). V was trimmed by 10 bases and J by 6 bases, leaving 16 bases between them. The length of the CDR3 is 12 residues. CDR3 nucleotides: TGTGCCACCCGACCCGGGGTGGGCGAGCAGTACTTC. Its translation: CATRPGVGEQYF.

The chain is built from TRBV6-1 and TRBJ2-3, with TRBD1 identical over 8 bases. The CDR3 sequence is 16 residues long. V dropped 6 bases and J dropped 6; count of bases not matched to a gene: 14. Germline lookup yields CDR1 MNHNS and CDR2 SASEGT. The CDR3 coding sequence is TGTGCCAGCAGCCCCCTCCGAGACAGGGGTGCGGATACGCAGTATTTT. Its translation: CASSPLRDRGADTQYF.

The table lists this clonotype with many counts. The chain is built from TRBV7-6 and TRBJ2-3; D gene uncertain. The germline V and J ends were trimmed by 1 base and 3 bases, with 8 bases remaining between them. CDR3 size: 14 residues. Germline CDR1 SGHVS, CDR2 FNYEAQ. DNA for the CDR3: TGTGCCAGCAGCTTAGGTCGCGGAACAGATACGCAGTATTTT. It is translated as CASSLGRGTDTQYF.

This clonotype was counted ten times or more. The genes are TRBV20-1 and TRBJ2-1; D is undetermined. The length of the CDR3 is 15 residues. Trimming took 3 bases from V and 0 from J, leaving 12 bases between them. Germline CDR1 reads DFQATT; CDR2 reads SNEGSKA (reference sequence). CDR3 amino acids: CSASRSAPSYNEQFF. In nucleotides, the CDR3 is TGCAGTGCTAGCCGAAGCGCCCCCTCCTACAATGAGCAGTTCTTC.

The table lists this clonotype with many counts. The rearrangement joins TRBV15 to TRBJ1-2; D gene uncertain. This CDR3 has 14 residues. Between the trimmed V and J ends, which lost 0 bases and 2 bases, there was a span of 7 bases. The germline V gene has CDR1 LNHNV and CDR2 YYDKDF (reference sequence). The CDR3 nucleotides read TGTGCCACCAGCAGAGAGTCCCCGAACTATGGCTACACCTTC. It translates to CATSRESPNYGYTF.

The J gene is TRBJ2-5, the V gene TRBV4-2; maybe TRBD2 (6 bases). V lost 0 bases to trimming and J lost 5 bases, with 10 bases between them. The CDR3 covers 14 residues. Per the germline V gene, CDR1 is LGHNA and CDR2 is YNFKEQ. The DNA of the CDR3 is TGTGCCAGCAGCCAAGACGCTGGGAGGGAGACCCAGTACTTC. Residues: CASSQDAGRETQYF.

The sample holds many counts of this clonotype. CDR3 amino acids: CASRNGQGGDTGELFF. The CDR3 nucleotides are TGTGCCAGCAGAAACGGACAGGGGGGCGACACCGGGGAGCTGTTTTTT. The chain recombines TRBV6-2 or TRBV6-3 with TRBJ2-2; 10 nucleotides line up with TRBD1. This CDR3 has 16 amino acids. In germline, CDR1 is MNHEY, CDR2 SVGEGT. V trimming: 6 bases; J trimming: 3 bases; junction bases outside the gene matches: 7.

This clonotype was detected ten times or more. The chain has TRBV25-1 and TRBJ1-2, with D possibly TRBD1 on 5 matching bases. The CDR3 runs 13 residues. Trimming left V 5 bases short and J 2 bases short, with 9 bases between. Germline loops: CDR1 MGHDK, CDR2 SYGVNS. Written as DNA, the CDR3 is TGTGCCAGCAGTTTGTCAGGGAACTATGGCTACACCTTC. Translation: CASSLSGNYGYTF.

In this sample, this clonotype turned up many times. This chain joins TRBV5-1 and TRBJ2-7; D is unclear. The CDR3 runs to 15 residues. Germline V CDR1 and CDR2: SGHRS, YFSETQ. V lost 1 base and J 4 bases, leaving 15 bases between the germline ends. As DNA, the CDR3 is TGCGCCAGCAGCTTGCTTCCACCTACTATATACGAGCAGTACTTC. Translated: CASSLLPPTIYEQYF.

In this sample, this clonotype turned up many times. The chain links TRBV9 to TRBJ1-2; possible D gene TRBD1, 5 bases. CDR1 is SGDLS and CDR2 is YYNGEE in the germline V gene. The CDR3 totals 13 residues. V was clipped by 2 bases and J by 4 bases, with 9 bases between them. In DNA, the CDR3 is TGTGCCAGCAGCGTGAGGGGAGGCTATGGCTACACCTTC. Amino acid sequence: CASSVRGGYGYTF.

For this clonotype: This may come from a read error, since a much larger clone is one base off. The chain carries TRBV6-2 or TRBV6-3 and TRBJ2-1, with unresolved D. Germline loops: CDR1 MNHEY, CDR2 SVGEGT. The CDR3 covers 12 residues. The V end lost 7 bases, the J end lost 7 bases, and 11 bases lay between the germline ends. CDR3 nucleotide sequence: TGTGCCAGCACCAACGCACGGAATGAGCAGTTCTTC. Its translation: CASTNARNEQFF.

On this clonotype itself: Since a much larger clone is just one base distant, this may be a read error. This chain connects TRBV24-1 to TRBJ1-5, with D unresolved. Looked up from germline, CDR1 is KGHDR and CDR2 is SFDVKD. The CDR3 loop spans 14 amino acids. CDR3 in DNA: TGTGTCACCAGTGATCGAGCAGTCAATCAGCCCCAGCATTTT. Protein sequence: CVTSDRAVNQPQHF.

This clonotype appeared many times. The V gene is TRBV28, the J gene TRBJ2-7; D assignment may be TRBD1 or TRBD2 (5 bases each). V shed 3 bases and J shed 4 bases, with 13 bases lying between them. Germline V gene lookup returns CDR1 MDHEN and CDR2 SYDVKM. This CDR3 is 14 amino acids long. Here the CDR3 reads CASSFRGAMYEQYF. The CDR3 DNA reads as TGTGCCAGCAGTTTCAGAGGGGCTATGTACGAGCAGTACTTC.

This clonotype was seen repeatedly, ten times or more. The chain couples TRBV12-3 or TRBV12-4 to TRBJ1-4; tentatively, D is TRBD1 (5 bases). CDR3 size: 15 residues. Deletions cut 2 bases from V and 8 bases from J, with 15 bases between. CDR3 residues: CASSLSEDIREKLFF. The CDR3 coding sequence is TGTGCCAGCAGTTTATCCGAGGACATCCGGGAAAAACTGTTTTTT.

This clonotype was seen repeatedly, ten times or more. V and J are TRBV20-1 and TRBJ2-7; no firm D call. V was clipped by 2 bases and J by 3 bases, with 8 bases between them. CDR3 size: 12 residues. CDR1 and CDR2 from the germline V gene are DFQATT and SNEGSKA (reference sequence). CDR3 sequence reads: CSARRRSYEQYF. The CDR3 DNA is TGCAGTGCTAGACGACGAAGCTACGAGCAGTACTTC.

This clonotype was observed many times. V and J are TRBV12-3 or TRBV12-4 and TRBJ1-1; possible D gene TRBD1, 6 bases. Deletions cut 10 bases from V and 6 bases from J, with 15 bases between. The CDR3 runs to 12 residues. As DNA, the CDR3 is TGTGCCACCAGGGGAGGGGGAGCTGAAGCTTTCTTT. This codes for CATRGGGAEAFF.

Ten or more counts support this clonotype. The chain is built from TRBV9 and TRBJ1-2, with D possibly matching TRBD1 (5 bases). V was clipped by 4 bases and J by 1 base, with 11 bases between them. This CDR3 contains 14 residues. CDR1 and CDR2 (germline): SGDLS, YYNGEE. The CDR3 loop is CASSQDSYNYGYTF. CDR3 nucleotide sequence: TGTGCCAGCAGCCAAGACAGCTATAACTATGGCTACACCTTC.

This clonotype was counted ten times or more. The chain recombines TRBV12-3 or TRBV12-4 with TRBJ1-5; D possibly corresponds to TRBD1 (5 bases). Trimming stripped 4 bases from V and 0 bases from J, with 22 bases between. CDR3 size: 19 residues. The CDR3 DNA is TGTGCCAGCAGTTACGCGCGCGGGGGAAAGGGCCTTAGCAATCAGCCCCAGCATTTT. Translated: CASSYARGGKGLSNQPQHF.

Ten or more counts support this clonotype. The chain combines TRBV12-3 or TRBV12-4 with TRBJ2-5; D is perhaps TRBD2 (5 bases). Trimming pared 6 bases from V and 5 bases from J, leaving 16 bases between. CDR3 length equals 14 residues. Here the CDR3 reads CASSSGPGGETQYF. CDR3 in DNA: TGTGCCAGCAGCTCTGGTCCCGGCGGGGAGACCCAGTACTTC.

This clonotype was seen a few times. This rearrangement joins TRBV11-2 to TRBJ2-7; TRBD1 agrees at 9 bases. Germline V gene sequence: CDR1 SGHAT, CDR2 FQNNGV. After removal of 1 base from V and 3 bases from J, the junction contained 4 bases not matched to a gene. The CDR3 sequence is 15 residues long. Here the CDR3 reads CASSLVSGQGYEQYF. Written as DNA, the CDR3 is TGTGCCAGCAGCTTAGTTTCGGGACAGGGCTACGAGCAGTACTTC. Full variable domain (remainder filled in from reference TRBV11-2 and TRBJ2-7): EAGVAQSPRYKIIEKRQSVAFWCNPISGHATLYWYQQILGQGPKLLIQFQNNGVVDDSQLPKDRFSAERLKGVDSTLKIQPAKLEDSAVYLCASSLVSGQGYEQYFGPGTRLTVT.

This clonotype occurred many times. The V gene is TRBV4-3, the J gene TRBJ2-4; D unclear. V was clipped by 0 bases and J by 1 base, with 10 bases between them. Germline CDR1 reads LGHNA; CDR2 reads YSLEER. The CDR3 is made up of 16 amino acids. The CDR3 here is CASSQDIGGAKNIQYF. The CDR3 DNA is TGCGCCAGCAGCCAAGATATCGGTGGGGCCAAAAACATTCAGTACTTC.

This clonotype has a count of ten or more. The chain combines TRBV10-3 with TRBJ1-1; D is uncertain. CDR3 length equals 12 residues. In germline, CDR1 is ENHRY, CDR2 SYGVKD. Between the trimmed V and J ends, which lost 10 bases and 7 bases, there was a span of 16 bases. CDR3 sequence reads: CATIGPGGEAFF. CDR3 nucleotide sequence: TGTGCCACCATAGGACCGGGTGGTGAAGCTTTCTTT.

This clonotype has a count of ten or more. The CDR3 region is CSAGRGVLTEAFF. CDR3 DNA sequence: TGCAGTGCTGGTCGGGGGGTCCTCACTGAAGCTTTCTTT. This chain uses TRBV20-1 with TRBJ1-1, with a possible D match to TRBD1 (5 bases). The V gene lost 5 bases and the J gene lost 4 bases, with 14 bases spanning the gap. The CDR3 contains 13 residues. Germline CDR1 is DFQATT and CDR2 is SNEGSKA (reference sequence).

This clonotype was observed at least ten times. The V call is TRBV6-1, the J call TRBJ1-1, with TRBD1 matching over 7 bases. Germline V gene data show CDR1 as MNHNS and CDR2 as SASEGT. Trimming cost V 6 bases and J 10 bases; bases outside gene matches: 8. The CDR3 covers 12 residues. DNA for the CDR3: TGTGCCAGCAGAGGACCCTCAGGGGGAGCTTTCTTT. As protein: CASRGPSGGAFF.

This clonotype was observed at least ten times. This rearrangement joins TRBV10-3 to TRBJ1-2; 7 nucleotides match TRBD1. The germline CDR1 and CDR2 sequences are ENHRY and SYGVKD. Trimming at V came to 7 bases and at J to 1 base, leaving 6 bases not matched to a gene. The CDR3 covers 14 residues. The CDR3 DNA reads TGTGCCATCAATGACAGGGCTCTTAACTATGGCTACACCTTC. Translation gives CAINDRALNYGYTF.